A selection of T cell receptor beta chains follows, all from one sample in a study of identical twins. TCRdb analysed the 5' RACE reads with MiXCR anew, one entry per CDR3 protein. The table records nearly 900,000 distinct CDR3 sequences, about 12% of them present only once. This sample was shared with a second study, whose subject was yellow fever vaccine responses in identical twins.

The sample consisted of PBMCs. These receptors came from a woman between 18 and 30 years old in good health. The conserved cysteine and the conserved F or W are not part of the CDR3 here. The order of the fields is V gene, clone size, J gene, CDR3 protein. For some rows the clone size is stated as once, few or many, or as a class when expanded; others skip it.

>TRBV5-6|few|TRBJ2-5
ASSLVKPHQGTQETQY
>TRBV5-1|few|TRBJ2-5
ASSLGGVGEETQY
>TRBV5-1|few|TRBJ2-6
ASRGVGANVLT
>TRBV4-1|many|TRBJ2-3
ASSQRSSGARDTQY
>TRBV20-1|NA|TRBJ2-3
SARDNQGVGDTQY
>TRBV27|few|TRBJ2-3
ASSPGTTLSDTQY
>TRBV2|many|TRBJ1-1
ASSDRFPNTEAF
>TRBV7-3|NA|TRBJ2-2
ASSNRTGKTGELF
>TRBV2|few|TRBJ2-2
ASSSAGVDTGELF
>TRBV12-3/TRBV12-4|NA|TRBJ1-2
ASSPGTDYGYA
>TRBV6-1|few|TRBJ2-2
ASSEEEPWRAGELF
>TRBV28|few|TRBJ2-1
ASRSTEGHNEQF
>TRBV28|few|TRBJ2-7
ASRWGQGSDEQY
>TRBV20-1|few|TRBJ2-2
SARDGTGPGELF
>TRBV6-4|many|TRBJ1-1
ASSDRGESTEAF
>TRBV2|NA|TRBJ2-3
ASPPQATDTQY
>TRBV6-4|many|TRBJ2-2
ASSIRQGKLLNSANTGELF
>TRBV5-6|many|TRBJ2-3
ASSLLKMGGDTQY
>TRBV12-3/TRBV12-4|few|TRBJ2-1
ASSEPPLLASSYNEQF
>TRBV27|NA|TRBJ2-1
ASSSDGASYNEQF
>TRBV29-1|many|TRBJ1-2
SVENYGYT
>TRBV7-8|NA|TRBJ2-7
ASSLGVERYEQY
>TRBV5-1|NA|TRBJ2-2
ASSFRQATTGELF
>TRBV6-1|few|TRBJ1-2
ASSPRGGGPTLNYGYT
>TRBV4-1|few|TRBJ2-5
ASSQTPGLAGGSQETQY
>TRBV20-1|many|TRBJ2-1
SAPGGIQGGPNEQF
>TRBV6-1|few|TRBJ1-1
ASLRPAGTEAF
>TRBV7-2|many|TRBJ1-5
ASSPGAPLGQPQH
>TRBV5-1|few|TRBJ2-1
ASSPPLTEGENEQF
>TRBV9|few|TRBJ2-7
ASSDLGGEQY
>TRBV5-1|NA|TRBJ1-1
ASSMGKTQGPKGAEAF
>TRBV3-1|few|TRBJ1-2
ASSRSGPAYGYT
>TRBV7-9|NA|TRBJ2-2
ASSPPSMNTGELF
>TRBV11-3|few|TRBJ2-3
ASSLTSGTRTDTQY
>TRBV3-1|few|TRBJ1-1
ASSGQGGANTEAF
>TRBV7-9|few|TRBJ2-1
ASSFPPGLAGGPGFF
>TRBV7-3|NA|TRBJ1-6
ASSLTGRGSPLH
>TRBV12-3/TRBV12-4|many|TRBJ2-4
ASSLDGRAKNIQY
>TRBV2|NA|TRBJ1-5
ARGGDGNQPQH
>TRBV10-3|few|TRBJ1-1
AISESQGLLGTEAF